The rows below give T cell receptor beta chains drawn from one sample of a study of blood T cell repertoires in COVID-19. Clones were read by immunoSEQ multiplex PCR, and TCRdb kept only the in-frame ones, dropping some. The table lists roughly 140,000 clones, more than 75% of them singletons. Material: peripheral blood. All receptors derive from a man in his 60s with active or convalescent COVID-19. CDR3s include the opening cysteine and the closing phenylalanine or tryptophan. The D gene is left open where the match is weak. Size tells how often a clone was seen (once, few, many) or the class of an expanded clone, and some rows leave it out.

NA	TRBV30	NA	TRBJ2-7	CAWSASIYEQYF	TGTGCCTGGTCAGCGTCGATCTACGAGCAGTACTTC
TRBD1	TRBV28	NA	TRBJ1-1	CASRATGGLNTEAFF	TGTGCCAGCAGGGCTACAGGGGGCTTGAACACTGAAGCTTTCTTT
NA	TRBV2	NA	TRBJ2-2	CASNLRGTGELFF	TGTGCCAGCAACCTCAGGGGAACCGGGGAGCTGTTTTTT
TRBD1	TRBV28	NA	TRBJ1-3	CASSLGQGADSGNTIYF	TGTGCCAGCAGTTTAGGCCAGGGGGCGGACTCTGGAAACACCATATATTTT
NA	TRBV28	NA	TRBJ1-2	CATPDRNSYGYTF	TGTGCCACTCCCGACAGAAATAGCTATGGCTACACCTTC
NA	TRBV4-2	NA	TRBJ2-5	CASSQAPRKETQYF	TGTGCCAGCAGCCAAGCCCCGAGGAAAGAGACCCAGTACTTC
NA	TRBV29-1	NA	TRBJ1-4	CSVAGQPNEKLFF	TGCAGCGTTGCTGGGCAGCCTAATGAAAAACTGTTTTTT
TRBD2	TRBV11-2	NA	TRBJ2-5	CASSLGVLAGEETQYF	TGTGCCAGCAGCTTAGGGGTCCTAGCGGGAGAAGAGACCCAGTACTTC
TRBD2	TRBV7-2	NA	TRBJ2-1	CASSPLAGGGNEQFF	TGTGCCAGCAGTCCACTAGCGGGAGGGGGAAATGAGCAGTTCTTC
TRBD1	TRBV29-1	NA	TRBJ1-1	CSVTTGGTEAFF	TGCAGCGTTACCACAGGGGGCACTGAAGCTTTCTTT
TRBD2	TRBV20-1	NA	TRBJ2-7	CSASAGTSGDHEQYF	TGCAGTGCTAGTGCCGGGACTAGCGGGGACCACGAGCAGTACTTC
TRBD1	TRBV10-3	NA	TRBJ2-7	CAISEFQGASYEQYF	TGTGCCATCAGTGAGTTCCAGGGGGCTTCTTACGAGCAGTACTTC
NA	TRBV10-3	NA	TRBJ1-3	CAISELDSSGNTIYF	TGTGCCATCAGTGAGTTAGACAGCTCTGGAAACACCATATATTTT
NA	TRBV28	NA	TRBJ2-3	CASSSLTGVTDTQYF	TGTGCCAGCAGTTCCCTGACAGGAGTCACAGATACGCAGTATTTT
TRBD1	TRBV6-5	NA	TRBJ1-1	CASNERIDRAAFF	TGTGCCAGCAACGAAAGAATAGACAGGGCGGCTTTCTTT
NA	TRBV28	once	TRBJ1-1	CASSLTRGSTEAFF	TGTGCCAGCAGTTTAACCAGAGGTAGCACTGAAGCTTTCTTT
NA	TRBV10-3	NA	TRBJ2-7	CAISAEGSYEQYF	TGTGCCATCAGTGCTGAGGGCTCCTACGAGCAGTACTTC
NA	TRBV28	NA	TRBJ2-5	CASSSSLRTQYF	TGTGCCAGCAGTTCTAGTCTCAGGACCCAGTACTTC
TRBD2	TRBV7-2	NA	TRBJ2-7	CASSLTSGRYEQYF	TGTGCCAGCAGCTTAACTAGCGGGAGGTACGAGCAGTACTTC
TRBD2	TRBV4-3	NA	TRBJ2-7	CASSQAGGPYEQYF	TGCGCCAGCAGCCAAGCGGGAGGGCCCTACGAGCAGTACTTC
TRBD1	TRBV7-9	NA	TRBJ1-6	CASSRETGGNSPLHF	TGTGCCAGCAGCCGAGAGACAGGGGGTAATTCACCCCTCCACTTT
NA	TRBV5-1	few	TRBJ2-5	CASSLRGGETQYF	TGCGCCAGCTCTTTACGCGGCGGAGAGACCCAGTACTTC
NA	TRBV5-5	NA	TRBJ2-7	CASSFGGGYEQYF	TGTGCCAGCAGCTTCGGCGGTGGCTACGAGCAGTACTTC
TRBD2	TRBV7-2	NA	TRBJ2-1	CASSLLGTSGTYNEQFF	TGTGCCAGCAGCTTACTTGGAACTAGCGGGACGTACAATGAGCAGTTCTTC
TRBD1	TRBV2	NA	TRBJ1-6	CASNRQGPNSPLHF	TGTGCCAGCAACCGACAGGGACCTAATTCACCCCTCCACTTT
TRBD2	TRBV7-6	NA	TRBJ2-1	CASSLGASGEQFF	TGTGCCAGCAGCTTAGGGGCTAGCGGTGAGCAGTTCTTC
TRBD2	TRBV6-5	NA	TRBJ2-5	CASGSGRDGETQYF	TGTGCCAGCGGTAGCGGGAGGGACGGAGAGACCCAGTACTTC
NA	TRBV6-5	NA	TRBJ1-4	CASWWGPGEKLFF	TGTGCCAGTTGGTGGGGCCCAGGAGAAAAACTGTTTTTT
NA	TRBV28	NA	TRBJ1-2	CASSPRGQGNGYTF	TGTGCCAGCAGCCCCCGGGGTCAGGGGAATGGCTACACCTTC
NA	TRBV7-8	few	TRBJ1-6	CASSDSTLAPLHF	TGTGCCAGCAGCGACTCTACTCTCGCACCCCTCCACTTT
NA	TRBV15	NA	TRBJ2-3	CATTLGDTQYF	TGTGCCACCACCCTCGGGGATACGCAGTATTTT
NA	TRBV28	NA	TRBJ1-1	CASVGASFTEAFF	TGTGCCAGCGTTGGGGCGAGCTTCACTGAAGCTTTCTTT
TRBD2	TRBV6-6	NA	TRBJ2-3	CASSLKREVPDTQYF	TGTGCCAGCAGCCTCAAGCGGGAGGTCCCAGATACGCAGTATTTT
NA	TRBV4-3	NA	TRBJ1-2	CASSQGNPGGYGYTF	TGCGCCAGCAGCCAAGGAAACCCCGGAGGCTATGGCTACACCTTC
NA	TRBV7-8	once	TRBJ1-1	CASSSRGMSTEAFF	TGTGCCAGCAGCTCGAGGGGGATGAGCACTGAAGCTTTCTTT
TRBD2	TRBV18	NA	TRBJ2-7	CASSTGTGGMNEQYF	TGTGCCAGCTCAACCGGGACGGGGGGAATGAACGAGCAGTACTTC
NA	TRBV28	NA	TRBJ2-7	CASSFRGVRIQEQYF	TGTGCCAGCAGTTTCCGGGGAGTTCGGATACAAGAGCAGTACTTC
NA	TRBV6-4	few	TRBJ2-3	CASSAGGSSTDTQYF	TGTGCCAGCAGTGCTGGCGGATCTAGCACAGATACGCAGTATTTT
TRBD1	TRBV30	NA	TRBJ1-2	CARNQGQGAVGGYTF	TGTGCCAGAAATCAGGGACAGGGGGCAGTCGGAGGCTACACCTTC
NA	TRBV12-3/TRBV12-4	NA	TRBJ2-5	CASSRGGGETQYF	TGTGCCAGCAGCCGAGGTGGTGGAGAGACCCAGTACTTC
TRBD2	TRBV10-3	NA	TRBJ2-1	CAISESGGGLQNEQFF	TGTGCCATCAGTGAGTCGGGGGGAGGGCTTCAGAATGAGCAGTTCTTC
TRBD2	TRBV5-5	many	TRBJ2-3	CASSRTSGADTQYF	TGTGCCAGCAGCCGGACTAGCGGGGCAGATACGCAGTATTTT
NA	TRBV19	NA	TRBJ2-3	CASSISLTDTQYF	TGTGCCAGTAGTATATCTCTCACAGATACGCAGTATTTT
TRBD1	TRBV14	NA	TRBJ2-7	CASSQGQPYEQYF	TGTGCCAGCAGCCAGGGACAGCCCTACGAGCAGTACTTC
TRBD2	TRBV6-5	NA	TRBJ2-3	CASVLGTSYSDTQYF	TGTGCCAGCGTATTGGGGACTAGCTATTCAGATACGCAGTATTTT
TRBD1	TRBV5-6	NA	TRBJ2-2	CASSSDRVTGELFF	TGTGCCAGCAGCTCGGACAGGGTCACCGGGGAGCTGTTTTTT
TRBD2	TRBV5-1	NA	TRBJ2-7	CASSSSPGLAASSDEQYF	TGCGCCAGCAGCTCGTCACCGGGACTAGCGGCCTCGTCAGACGAGCAGTACTTC
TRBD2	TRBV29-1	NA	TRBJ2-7	CSVSSGRTYEQYF	TGCAGCGTTTCTAGCGGGAGAACCTACGAGCAGTACTTC
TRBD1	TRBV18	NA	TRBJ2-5	CASSPPLTGTQETQYF	TGTGCCAGCTCACCGCCACTGACAGGGACGCAAGAGACCCAGTACTTC
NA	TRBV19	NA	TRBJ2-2	CASSALLHAGELFF	TGTGCCAGTAGTGCGCTACTCCACGCCGGGGAGCTGTTTTTT
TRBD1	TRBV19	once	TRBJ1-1	CASSMPGQGAAAEAFF	TGTGCCAGTAGTATGCCGGGACAGGGGGCAGCGGCTGAAGCTTTCTTT
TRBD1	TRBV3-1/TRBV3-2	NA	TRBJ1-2	CASSRQGQGLNTF	TGTGCCAGCAGCCGCCAAGGACAGGGGTTGAACACCTTC
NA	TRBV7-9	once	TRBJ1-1	CASSFNTNTEAFF	TGTGCCAGCAGCTTTAACACGAACACTGAAGCTTTCTTT
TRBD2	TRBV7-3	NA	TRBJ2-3	CASSSSAGRTDTQYF	TGTGCCAGCAGCTCCTCAGCGGGAAGGACAGATACGCAGTATTTT
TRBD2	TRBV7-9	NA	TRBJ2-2	CASSLAGEGTGELFF	TGTGCCAGCAGCCTAGCGGGAGAGGGCACCGGGGAGCTGTTTTTT
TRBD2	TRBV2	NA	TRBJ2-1	CASSRYLLADEQFF	TGTGCCAGCAGTCGATACCTACTAGCGGATGAGCAGTTCTTC
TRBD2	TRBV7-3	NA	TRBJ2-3	CASSSTTSGMGDTQYF	TGTGCCAGCAGCTCCACGACTAGCGGGATGGGAGATACGCAGTATTTT
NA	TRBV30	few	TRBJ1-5	CAWSAQGGQPQHF	TGTGCCTGGAGTGCTCAGGGAGGCCAGCCCCAGCATTTT
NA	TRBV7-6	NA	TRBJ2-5	CASSLSTVPQETQYF	TGTGCCAGCAGCTTAAGCACGGTACCACAAGAGACCCAGTACTTC
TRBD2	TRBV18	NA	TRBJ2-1	CASSRGGNEQFF	TGTGCCAGCTCTCGGGGGGGCAATGAGCAGTTCTTC